Listed here are 7 T cell receptor beta chains from one sample, sequenced in a study of graft-versus-host responses after intestinal transplantation (dated by TCRdb to about 2021). These receptors lack a known antigen. The time point label on this specimen signifies: cells obtained before transplantation from donor or recipient. Preparation of the library involved the immunoSEQ multiplex PCR assay. Here the immuneACCESS table is served through TCRdb, limited to in-frame sequences with V and J called. Missing clones are a known gap in these copies; in checked studies unresolved V genes cover under half, and the rest lacks a known reason. Present in this sample are nearly 90,000 clones, under 85% of which were seen just once. The ten largest account for about 18% of the sample. The starting material was unstimulated CD8+ T cells sorted from spleen or lymph node cells, obtained before intestinal transplant. These receptors originate from a human donor who received an intestinal transplant.

This chain connects TRBV5-6 to TRBJ2-1, with 7 positions matching TRBD2. CDR3 size: 12 residues. With 0 bases clipped from V and 11 bases from J, the junction kept 2 bases outside the gene matches. Germline-derived CDR1 and CDR2 are SGHDT and YYEEEE. Here the CDR3 reads CASSLAGGQQFF. Written as DNA, the CDR3 is TGTGCCAGCAGCTTGGCGGGAGGCCAGCAGTTCTTC.

The chain uses TRBV6-1 and TRBJ1-2; tentatively, D is TRBD1 (5 bases). Germline V gives CDR1 MNHNS, CDR2 SASEGT. V dropped 6 bases and J dropped 2 bases, with 10 bases sitting between them. The CDR3 spans 13 residues. This chain's CDR3 is CASRPGGNYGYTF. The CDR3 nucleotides are TGTGCCAGCAGGCCGGGGGGAAACTATGGCTACACCTTC.

As regards this clone: Other nucleotide sequences in the sample specify the same CDR3. The rearrangement joins TRBV6-5 to TRBJ2-5, with a weak D call TRBD2 (6 bases). V was cut by 0 bases and J by 1 base, with 9 bases left in between. Germline values: CDR1 MNHEY, CDR2 SVGAGI. CDR3 size: 15 residues. CDR3 sequence (DNA): TGTGCCAGCAGTTACTCTGGGGGGTCCCAAGAGACCCAGTACTTC. This encodes CASSYSGGSQETQYF.

The V gene is TRBV4-2, the J gene TRBJ2-7; a possible D gene is TRBD2 (6 bases). The CDR3 extends over 16 amino acids. The V gene lost 0 bases and the J gene lost 2 bases, with 14 bases spanning the gap. Germline V lookup: CDR1 LGHNA, CDR2 YNFKEQ. CDR3 in amino acids: CASSQEVGDFPYEQYF. The CDR3 DNA follows: TGTGCCAGCAGCCAAGAAGTAGGGGACTTCCCCTACGAGCAGTACTTC.

The chain links TRBV27 to TRBJ2-7; TRBD2 might be the D (6 bases). The length of the CDR3 is 14 residues. V was cut by 1 base and J by 5 bases, with 12 bases left in between. Germline V gives CDR1 MNHEY, CDR2 SMNVEV (reference sequence). CDR3 region: CASSLFGRYDEQYF. In DNA, the CDR3 is TGTGCCAGCAGTTTATTCGGGAGATATGACGAGCAGTACTTC.

This chain links TRBV9 with TRBJ2-1; 8 bases agree with TRBD2. V shed 0 bases and J 5 bases; nucleotides not matched to a gene: 4. The germline CDR1 and CDR2 sequences are SGDLS and YYNGEE. CDR3 length: 15 residues. The CDR3 loop is CASSVEGLGHNEQFF. CDR3 DNA sequence: TGTGCCAGCAGCGTAGAGGGACTAGGGCACAATGAGCAGTTCTTC.

The chain joins TRBV10-1 to TRBJ1-1; D call uncertain. V dropped 7 bases and J dropped 8 bases, with 8 bases sitting between them. CDR1 is WNHNN, CDR2 SYGVQD, per germline (reference sequence). CDR3 length equals 10 residues. CDR3 residues: CASIGVEAFF. The CDR3 bases are TGCGCCAGCATCGGGGTGGAAGCTTTCTTT.